A single T cell receptor beta chain is shown here with its context. The antigen is unknown. V was pared by 6 bases and J by 1 base, with 10 bases between. This CDR3 is built from 14 residues. Germline-derived CDR1 and CDR2 are MNHNS and SASEGT. These data come from a study of cytomegalovirus exposure and HLA in healthy donors. The study ran its PCR with 60 Vbeta and 13 Jbeta primers. Measured with immunoSEQ multiplex PCR; TCRdb has only the in-frame clones, and not every one. The sample records approximately 160,000 clones, under 80% being singletons. Study observations and caveats: In a later analysis, CMV-associated beta chains were mostly HLA-associated, it appeared. In a later analysis, TCR beta V- and J-gene trimming was associated with a missense DCLRE1C variant. In vitro data verified a few CMV-associated chains as specific for CMV antigens. According to an earlier analysis, most TCR beta V segments yielded productive rearrangements about 87% or about 30% of the time.

The sample consisted of PBMCs. This sequence was found in a woman aged 50 to 60 in good health and CMV-seropositive. V is TRBV6-1 and J is TRBJ2-4, with D hard to call. In DNA, the CDR3 is TGTGCCAGCAGCCAGTTCGGGGCCAAAAACATTCAGTACTTC. Protein: CASSQFGAKNIQYF.